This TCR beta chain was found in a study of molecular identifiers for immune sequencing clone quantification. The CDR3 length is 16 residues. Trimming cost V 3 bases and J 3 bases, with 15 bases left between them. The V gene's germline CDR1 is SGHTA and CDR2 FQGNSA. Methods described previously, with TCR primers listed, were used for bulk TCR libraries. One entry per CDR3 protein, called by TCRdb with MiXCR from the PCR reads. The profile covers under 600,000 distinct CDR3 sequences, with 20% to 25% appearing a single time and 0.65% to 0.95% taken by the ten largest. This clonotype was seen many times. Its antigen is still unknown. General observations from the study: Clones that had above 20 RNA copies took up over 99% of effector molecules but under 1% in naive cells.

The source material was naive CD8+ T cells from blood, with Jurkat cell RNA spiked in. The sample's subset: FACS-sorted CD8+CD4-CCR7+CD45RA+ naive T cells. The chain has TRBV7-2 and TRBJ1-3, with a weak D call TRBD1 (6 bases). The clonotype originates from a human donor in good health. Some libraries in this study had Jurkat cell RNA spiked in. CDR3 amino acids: CASSFLQGELGNTIYF. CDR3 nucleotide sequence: TGTGCCAGCAGCTTCCTACAGGGAGAACTTGGAAACACCATATATTTT.